This T cell receptor (beta chain) originates from a study of blood T cell repertoires in COVID-19. Looking at the study overall: Spain, Italy and the United States supplied samples that represented acute and convalescent COVID-19. T cells, B-cell-depleted T cells, or PBMCs supplied cDNA or gDNA.

Using immunoSEQ multiplex PCR, the repertoire was profiled, and TCRdb retains in-frame clones only, with some absent. Among tens of thousands of clones listed, around 82% were seen once. With 0 bases removed from V and 5 bases from J, the gap between germline ends came to 13 bases. The CDR3 length is 15 residues. The germline V gene encodes CDR1 LGHNA and CDR2 YNFKEQ. Sequencing used peripheral blood. V and J are TRBV4-2 and TRBJ1-1, with a possible D match to TRBD1 (6 bases). This sequence was found in a woman aged 80 or over with active or convalescent COVID-19. The CDR3 DNA follows: TGTGCCAGCAGCCAAGAAAGGTACAGGGCGACTGAAGCTTTCTTT. Translating gives CASSQERYRATEAFF.